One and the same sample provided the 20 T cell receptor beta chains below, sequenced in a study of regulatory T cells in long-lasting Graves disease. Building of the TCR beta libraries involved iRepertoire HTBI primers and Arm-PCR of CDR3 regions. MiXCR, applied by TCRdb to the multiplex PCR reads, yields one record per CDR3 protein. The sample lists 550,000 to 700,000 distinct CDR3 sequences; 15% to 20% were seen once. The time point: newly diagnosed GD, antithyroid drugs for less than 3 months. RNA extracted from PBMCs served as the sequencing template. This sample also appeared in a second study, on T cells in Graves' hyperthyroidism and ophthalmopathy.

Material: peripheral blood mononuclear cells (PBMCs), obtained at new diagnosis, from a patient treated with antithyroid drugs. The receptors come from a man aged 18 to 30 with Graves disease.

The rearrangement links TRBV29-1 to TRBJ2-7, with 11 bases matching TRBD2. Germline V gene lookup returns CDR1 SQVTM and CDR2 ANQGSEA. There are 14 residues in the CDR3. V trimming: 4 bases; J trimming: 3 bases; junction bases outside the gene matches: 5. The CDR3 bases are TGCAGCGTTGCCCTGACTAGCGGGATCTACGAGCAGTACTTC. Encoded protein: CSVALTSGIYEQYF.

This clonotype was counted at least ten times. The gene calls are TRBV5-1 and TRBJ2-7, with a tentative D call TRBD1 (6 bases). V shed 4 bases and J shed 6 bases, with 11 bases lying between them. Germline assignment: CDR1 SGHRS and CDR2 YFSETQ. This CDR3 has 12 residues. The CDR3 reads CASSQDSLEQYF. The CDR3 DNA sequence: TGCGCCAGCAGCCAGGACAGTCTCGAGCAGTACTTC.

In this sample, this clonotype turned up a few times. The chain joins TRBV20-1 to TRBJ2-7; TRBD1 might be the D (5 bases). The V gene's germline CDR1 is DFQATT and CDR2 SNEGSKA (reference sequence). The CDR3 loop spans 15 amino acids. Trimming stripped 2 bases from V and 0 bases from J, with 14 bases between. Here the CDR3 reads CSARNPSQGSYEQYF. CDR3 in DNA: TGCAGTGCTAGAAACCCCTCCCAGGGCTCCTACGAGCAGTACTTC.

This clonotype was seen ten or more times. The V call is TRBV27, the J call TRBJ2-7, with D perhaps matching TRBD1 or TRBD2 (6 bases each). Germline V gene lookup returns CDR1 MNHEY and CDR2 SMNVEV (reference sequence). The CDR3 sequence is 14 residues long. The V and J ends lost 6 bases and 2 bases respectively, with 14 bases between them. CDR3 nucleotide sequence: TGTGCCAGCAGGGGGGGACACGGGACCTACGAGCAGTACTTC. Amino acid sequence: CASRGGHGTYEQYF.

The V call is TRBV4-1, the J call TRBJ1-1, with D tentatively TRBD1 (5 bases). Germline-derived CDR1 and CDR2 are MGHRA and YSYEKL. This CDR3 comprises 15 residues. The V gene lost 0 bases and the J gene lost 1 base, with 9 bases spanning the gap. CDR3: CASSQDHGGNTEAFF. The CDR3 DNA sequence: TGCGCCAGCAGCCAAGATCACGGGGGGAACACTGAAGCTTTCTTT.

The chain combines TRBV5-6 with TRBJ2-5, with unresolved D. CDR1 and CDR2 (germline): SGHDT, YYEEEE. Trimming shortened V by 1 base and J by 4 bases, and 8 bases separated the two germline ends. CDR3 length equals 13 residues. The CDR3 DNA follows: TGTGCCAGCAGCTTGCAACGGGCAGAGACCCAGTACTTC. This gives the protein CASSLQRAETQYF.

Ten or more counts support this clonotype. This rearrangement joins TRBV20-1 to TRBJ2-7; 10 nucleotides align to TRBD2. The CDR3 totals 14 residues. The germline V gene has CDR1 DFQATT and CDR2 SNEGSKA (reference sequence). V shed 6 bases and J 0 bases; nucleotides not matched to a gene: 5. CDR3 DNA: TGCAGTGCAACCGGGACTAGCGACTCCTACGAGCAGTACTTC. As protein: CSATGTSDSYEQYF.

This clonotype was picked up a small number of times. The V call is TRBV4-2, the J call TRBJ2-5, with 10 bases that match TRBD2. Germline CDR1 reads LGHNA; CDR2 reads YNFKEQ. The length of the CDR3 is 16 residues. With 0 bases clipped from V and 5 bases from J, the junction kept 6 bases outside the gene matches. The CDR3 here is CASSQDWSSGRETQYF. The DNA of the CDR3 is TGTGCCAGCAGCCAAGATTGGAGTAGCGGGAGGGAGACCCAGTACTTC.

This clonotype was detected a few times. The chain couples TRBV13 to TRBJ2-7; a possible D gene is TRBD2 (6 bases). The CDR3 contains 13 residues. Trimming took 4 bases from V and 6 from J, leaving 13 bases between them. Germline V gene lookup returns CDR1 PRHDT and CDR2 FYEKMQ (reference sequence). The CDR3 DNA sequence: TGTGCCAGCAGCTCCGGGAGAAGCCTCGAGCAGTACTTC. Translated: CASSSGRSLEQYF.

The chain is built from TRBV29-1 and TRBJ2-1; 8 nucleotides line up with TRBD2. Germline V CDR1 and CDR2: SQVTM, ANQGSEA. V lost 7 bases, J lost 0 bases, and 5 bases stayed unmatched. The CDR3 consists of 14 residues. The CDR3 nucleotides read TGCAGCGCGGCACTAGCGGACTCCTACAATGAGCAGTTCTTC. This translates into CSAALADSYNEQFF.

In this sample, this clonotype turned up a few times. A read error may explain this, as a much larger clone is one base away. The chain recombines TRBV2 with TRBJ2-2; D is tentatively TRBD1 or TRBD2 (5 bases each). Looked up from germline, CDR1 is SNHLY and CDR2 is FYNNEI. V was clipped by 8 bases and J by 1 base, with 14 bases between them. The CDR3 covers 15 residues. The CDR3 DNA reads TGTGCCAGCCGGGGCCATGGGGAGAACACCGGGGAGCTGTTTTTT. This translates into CASRGHGENTGELFF.

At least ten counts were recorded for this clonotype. The CDR3 bases are TGTGCCAGCAGCTGGACCCATAGCAATCAGCCCCAGCATTTT. Its protein product is CASSWTHSNQPQHF. This sequence joins TRBV28 and TRBJ1-5, with no clear D. V shed 6 bases and J shed 0 bases, with 9 bases lying between them. The CDR3 loop spans 14 amino acids. Germline assignment: CDR1 MDHEN and CDR2 SYDVKM.

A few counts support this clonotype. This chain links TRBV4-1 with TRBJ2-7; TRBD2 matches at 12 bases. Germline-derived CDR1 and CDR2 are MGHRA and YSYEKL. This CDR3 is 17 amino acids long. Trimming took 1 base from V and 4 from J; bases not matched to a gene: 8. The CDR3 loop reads CASSQGSGLAGSYEQYF. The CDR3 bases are TGCGCCAGCAGCCAAGGATCCGGACTAGCGGGATCGTACGAGCAGTACTTC.

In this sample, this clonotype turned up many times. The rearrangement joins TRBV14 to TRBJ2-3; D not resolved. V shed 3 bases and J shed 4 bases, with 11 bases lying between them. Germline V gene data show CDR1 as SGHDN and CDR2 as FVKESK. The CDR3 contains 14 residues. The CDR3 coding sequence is TGTGCCAGCAGCCAGAACCTTTTGTCAGATACGCAGTATTTT. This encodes CASSQNLLSDTQYF.

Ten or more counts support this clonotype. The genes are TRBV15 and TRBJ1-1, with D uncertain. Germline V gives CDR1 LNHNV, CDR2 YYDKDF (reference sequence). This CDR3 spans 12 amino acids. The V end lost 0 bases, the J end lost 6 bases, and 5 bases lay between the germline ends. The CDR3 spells CATSRDFAEAFF. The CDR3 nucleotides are TGTGCCACCAGCAGAGATTTTGCTGAAGCTTTCTTT.

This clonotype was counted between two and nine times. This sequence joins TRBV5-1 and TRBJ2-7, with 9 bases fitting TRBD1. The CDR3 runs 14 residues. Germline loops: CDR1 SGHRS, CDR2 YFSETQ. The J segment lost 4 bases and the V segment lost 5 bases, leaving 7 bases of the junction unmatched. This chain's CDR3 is CASRFLTGGYEQYF. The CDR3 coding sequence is TGCGCCAGCAGATTCCTGACAGGGGGGTACGAGCAGTACTTC. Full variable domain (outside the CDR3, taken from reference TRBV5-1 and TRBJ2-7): KAGVTQTPRYLIKTRGQQVTLSCSPISGHRSVSWYQQTPGQGLQFLFEYFSETQRNKGNFPGRFSGRQFSNSRSEMNVSTLELGDSALYLCASRFLTGGYEQYFGPGTRLTVT.

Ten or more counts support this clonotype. The CDR3 is CASNKRTTTGNEQFF. CDR3 DNA sequence: TGTGCCAGCAACAAGCGGACTACGACGGGGAATGAGCAGTTCTTC. This chain joins TRBV2 and TRBJ2-5; possibly TRBD2 for D (6 bases). The DNA end is a closer match to TRBJ2-1, so the J assignment may be wrong. The CDR3 covers 15 residues. Germline CDR1 SNHLY, CDR2 FYNNEI.

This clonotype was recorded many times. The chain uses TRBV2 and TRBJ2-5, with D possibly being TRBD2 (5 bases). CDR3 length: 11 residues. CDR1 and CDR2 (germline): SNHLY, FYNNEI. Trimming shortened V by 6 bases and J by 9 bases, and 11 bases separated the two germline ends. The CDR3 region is CASRNPGAQYF. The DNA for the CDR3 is TGTGCCAGCAGAAACCCCGGGGCCCAGTACTTC.

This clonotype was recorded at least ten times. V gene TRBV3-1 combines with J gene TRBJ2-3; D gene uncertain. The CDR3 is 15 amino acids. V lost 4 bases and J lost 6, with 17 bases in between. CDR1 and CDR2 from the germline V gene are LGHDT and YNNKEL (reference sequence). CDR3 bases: TGTGCCAGCAGCCCTAACTTCAAACTCGGGGATACGCAGTATTTT. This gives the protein CASSPNFKLGDTQYF.

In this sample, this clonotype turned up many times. Written as DNA, the CDR3 is TGTGCCAGCAGTGTATTCGGGACAGGGGGCGGCGAGCAGTACTTC. Its translation is CASSVFGTGGGEQYF. V gene TRBV6-9 combines with J gene TRBJ2-7; the match to TRBD1 covers 12 bases. The CDR3 contains 15 residues. Germline CDR1 reads MNHGY; CDR2 reads SVAAGI. V shed 5 bases and J 6 bases; nucleotides not matched to a gene: 8.